Reported below is one TCR beta chain. Antigen: not known. Presence of unique molecular identifiers characterized the TCR beta cDNA libraries. TCRdb recomputed calls from the PCR reads with MiXCR, one row per CDR3 protein. The sample shows 700,000 to 800,000 distinct CDR3 sequences, 25% to 30% of them seen only once. Germline loops: CDR1 SNHLY, CDR2 FYNNEI. The ends were cut back, 6 bases at V and 0 bases at J, with 12 bases in the middle. The CDR3 has 14 residues. The sample originates from a study of post-analysis software for immune sequencing data. Regarding the study as a whole: Normalized Chao1 diversity was significantly lower in multiple sclerosis patients than in controls. TRBV5-6, TRBV5-1 and TRBV20-1 belonged to a set of about 5 TRBV segments that were more frequent in patients than controls.

Sequenced input: blood. The chain carries TRBV2 and TRBJ2-7; tentatively, D is TRBD2 (5 bases). The sequence came from a girl aged 10-17 years with multiple sclerosis. CDR3 bases: TGTGCCAGCAGGCCCGGACTGAGCTCCTACGAGCAGTACTTC. Translating gives CASRPGLSSYEQYF. Complete variable domain (other parts from reference TRBV2 and TRBJ2-7): EPEVTQTPSHQVTQMGQEVILRCVPISNHLYFYWYRQILGQKVEFLVSFYNNEISEKSEIFDDQFSVERPDGSNFTLKIRSTKLEDSAMYFCASRPGLSSYEQYFGPGTRLTVT.